The rows below give T cell receptor beta chains drawn from one sample of a study of shared clonotypes between healthy human individuals. Produced via immunoSEQ multiplex PCR; TCRdb's table is partial and in-frame only. The top ten hold 0.1% to 0.15% of the sample, which has 2 million to 2.5 million clones, approximately 94% seen once. Sequencing was carried out using naive CD4+ T cells sorted from blood. The receptors derive from a man between 18 and 29 years old in good health. Both conserved end residues are trimmed from each CDR3. D genes are given only for firm matches. Not all rows give a size; the values are once, few, many and, for expanded clones, a class.

clone size: -; J gene: TRBJ2-2; D gene: TRBD2; V gene: TRBV15; CDR3 protein: ATSRDRGAGGTGELF
clone size: -; J gene: TRBJ2-3; D gene: TRBD2; V gene: TRBV5-1; CDR3 protein: ASRPTSGGATDTQY
clone size: -; J gene: TRBJ1-1; D gene: -; V gene: TRBV7-8; CDR3 protein: ASSSLGIPGAF
clone size: -; J gene: TRBJ2-7; D gene: TRBD2; V gene: TRBV5-1; CDR3 protein: ASGGTSAHEQY
clone size: -; J gene: TRBJ1-6; D gene: TRBD1; V gene: TRBV27; CDR3 protein: ASSFDAGGYNSPLH
clone size: once; J gene: TRBJ2-1; D gene: TRBD1; V gene: TRBV5-6; CDR3 protein: ASSLVRRDRGPYNEQF
clone size: few; J gene: TRBJ2-5; D gene: TRBD1; V gene: TRBV19; CDR3 protein: ASTSLPGTGEETQY
clone size: -; J gene: TRBJ2-1; D gene: TRBD2; V gene: TRBV30; CDR3 protein: AWSVVSGLAFEQF
clone size: -; J gene: TRBJ2-3; D gene: TRBD2; V gene: TRBV28; CDR3 protein: ASSLAGARDTQY
clone size: -; J gene: TRBJ2-3; D gene: TRBD2; V gene: TRBV6-1; CDR3 protein: ASSERTSVDTQY